Shown below are 17 T cell receptor beta chains from a single sample sequenced in a study of blood T cell repertoires in COVID-19. The repertoire was sequenced with immunoSEQ multiplex PCR; TCRdb's copy has only in-frame clones and lacks some. This sample yields about 76,000 clones, of which around nine tenths are seen a single time; approximately 5% belongs to the top ten. The specimen sequenced was peripheral blood. These receptor sequences come from a human donor in a cohort sampled during active COVID-19.

This chain joins TRBV11-2 and TRBJ1-4; the D gene is possibly TRBD1 (5 bases). The germline V gene encodes CDR1 SGHAT and CDR2 FQNNGV. The CDR3 totals 15 residues. V was pared by 1 base and J by 8 bases, with 14 bases between. The CDR3 sequence is CASSLVGLAAEKLFF. As DNA, the CDR3 is TGTGCCAGCAGCTTAGTGGGACTCGCAGCGGAAAAACTGTTTTTT.

The chain has TRBV7-9 and TRBJ1-1; D possibly corresponds to TRBD1 (6 bases). The ends were cut back, 5 bases at V and 1 base at J, with 11 bases in the middle. This CDR3 is 14 amino acids long. CDR1 and CDR2 (germline): SEHNR, FQNEAQ (reference sequence). The CDR3 DNA sequence: TGTGCCAGCAGCCGACAGGCTACGAACACTGAAGCTTTCTTT. It yields the protein CASSRQATNTEAFF.

The chain links TRBV5-1 to TRBJ2-7, with 7 bases that match TRBD1. The germline CDR1 and CDR2 sequences are SGHRS and YFSETQ. The CDR3 is 14 amino acids. J was trimmed by 4 bases and V by 5 bases; bases with no gene match: 9. CDR3 region: CASSATTGSYEQYF. CDR3 coding DNA: TGCGCCAGCAGTGCTACGACAGGGAGTTACGAGCAGTACTTC.

J is TRBJ2-7 and V is TRBV7-2; a weak D match, TRBD1 (6 bases). The CDR3 has 13 amino acids. Germline V gene sequence: CDR1 SGHTA, CDR2 FQGNSA. This chain's CDR3 is CAVRDIETYEQYF. The CDR3 coding sequence is TGTGCGGTCCGGGACATCGAGACCTACGAGCAGTACTTC. Filled out from reference TRBV7-2 and TRBJ2-7, the complete variable domain reads GAGVSQSPSNKVTEKGKDVELRCDPISGHTALYWYRQSLGQGLEFLIYFQGNSAPDKSGLPSDRFSAERTGGSVSTLTIQRTQQEDSAVYLCAVRDIETYEQYFGPGTRLTVT.

The V call is TRBV5-1, the J call TRBJ2-3, with 9 bases identical to TRBD1. CDR3 length: 14 residues. V dropped 4 bases and J dropped 6; count of bases not matched to a gene: 6. From germline, CDR1 is SGHRS and CDR2 YFSETQ. DNA of the CDR3: TGCGCCAGCAGCCAACAGGGGGCAGGGGATACGCAGTATTTT. It specifies CASSQQGAGDTQYF.

The CDR3 nucleotides read TGTGCCAGCAGCTTTTTCTCCAGGAACACTGAAGCTTTCTTT. Translated: CASSFFSRNTEAFF. The chain has TRBV5-5 and TRBJ1-1; D is uncertain. The germline V gene encodes CDR1 SGHKS and CDR2 YYEKEE (reference sequence). Trimming pared 2 bases from V and 1 base from J, leaving 9 bases between. The CDR3 has 14 residues.

This clone was counted once. V and J are TRBV2 and TRBJ1-1; D remains ambiguous. CDR1 and CDR2 from the germline V gene are SNHLY and FYNNEI. Trimming stripped 2 bases from V and 3 bases from J, with 7 bases between. The length of the CDR3 is 13 residues. CDR3 loop: CASSENGDTEAFF. The DNA for the CDR3 is TGTGCCAGCAGTGAAAACGGGGACACTGAAGCTTTCTTT.

CDR3 sequence (DNA): TGTGCCAGCTCACCGTCCGGGACAGGGTCAACTAATGAAAAACTGTTTTTT. It codes for CASSPSGTGSTNEKLFF. The chain joins TRBV18 to TRBJ1-4, with TRBD1 identical over 9 bases. Germline V gene lookup returns CDR1 KGHSH and CDR2 LQKENI. V gave up 3 bases and J gave up 0 bases; unmatched junction bases: 5. There are 17 residues in the CDR3.

The chain recombines TRBV5-4 with TRBJ2-5; 10 positions match TRBD2. Germline V gene data show CDR1 as SGHNT and CDR2 as YYREEE (reference sequence). With 0 bases clipped from V and 4 bases from J, the junction kept 3 bases outside the gene matches. There are 15 residues in the CDR3. The CDR3 nucleotides are TGTGCCAGCAGCTTGGCCCAGCGGGGGGGAGAGACCCAGTACTTC. It specifies CASSLAQRGGETQYF.

The CDR3 here is CASRSQRTSGEDEQFF. The CDR3 nucleotides read TGTGCCAGCAGGTCCCAGCGGACTAGCGGAGAAGATGAGCAGTTCTTC. V is TRBV7-3 and J is TRBJ2-1; TRBD2 matches at 10 bases. Germline lookup yields CDR1 SGHTA and CDR2 FQGTGA. Trimming at V came to 6 bases and at J to 8 bases, leaving 13 bases not matched to a gene. The CDR3 extends over 16 amino acids.

The gene calls are TRBV3-1 (or the pseudogene TRBV3-2) and TRBJ2-5, with 13 positions matching TRBD2. V lost 4 bases to trimming and J lost 5 bases; unmatched junction nucleotides: 7. Per germline, CDR1 LGHDT and CDR2 YNNKEL (reference sequence). The CDR3 is 16 residues long. The CDR3 DNA sequence: TGTGCCAGCAGCCCCTGGACTAGCGGGGGCGATGAGACCCAGTACTTC. Protein sequence: CASSPWTSGGDETQYF.

This chain links TRBV6-2 or TRBV6-3 with TRBJ2-5, with TRBD2 matching 7 bases. This CDR3 region has 15 residues. The V and J ends lost 4 bases and 5 bases, in that order; junction bases with no gene match: 10. Germline CDR1 reads MNHEY; CDR2 reads SVGEGT. The CDR3 DNA is TGTGCCAGCAGTTGGACTACTAGCGTCAGGGAGACCCAGTACTTC. The encoded protein is CASSWTTSVRETQYF.

The chain links TRBV4-2 to TRBJ2-3, with TRBD1 as a possible D gene (6 bases). Germline CDR1 LGHNA, CDR2 YNFKEQ. This CDR3 contains 14 residues. V was cut by 4 bases and J by 4 bases, with 12 bases left in between. Here the CDR3 reads CASSPQGPPDTQYF. The CDR3 bases are TGTGCCAGCAGCCCACAGGGTCCCCCAGATACGCAGTATTTT.

The rearrangement uses TRBV11-2 and TRBJ2-7; 13 nucleotides align to TRBD2. The junction had 7 bases not matched to a gene; V was cut back by 5 bases and J by 3 bases. The CDR3 spans 16 residues. Per germline, CDR1 SGHAT and CDR2 FQNNGV. CDR3 sequence (DNA): TGTGCCAGCAGCAGAAGACTAGCGGGGGGCGACTACGAGCAGTACTTC. This encodes CASSRRLAGGDYEQYF. Full variable domain (outside the CDR3, taken from reference TRBV11-2 and TRBJ2-7): EAGVAQSPRYKIIEKRQSVAFWCNPISGHATLYWYQQILGQGPKLLIQFQNNGVVDDSQLPKDRFSAERLKGVDSTLKIQPAKLEDSAVYLCASSRRLAGGDYEQYFGPGTRLTVT.

The chain joins TRBV4-3 to TRBJ2-2, with D possibly matching TRBD1 (6 bases). Germline values: CDR1 LGHNA, CDR2 YSLEER. With 0 bases removed from V and 2 bases from J, the gap between germline ends came to 10 bases. The CDR3 runs 16 residues. The CDR3 DNA is TGCGCCAGCAGCCAAGAACCACAGGGAAACACCGGGGAGCTGTTTTTT. It specifies CASSQEPQGNTGELFF.

The chain uses TRBV7-9 and TRBJ1-5; TRBD1 is a possible D gene (5 bases). The CDR3 totals 12 residues. The germline V gene encodes CDR1 SEHNR and CDR2 FQNEAQ (reference sequence). Trimming removed 3 bases from V and 7 bases from J, with 7 bases in between. DNA of the CDR3: TGTGCCAGCAGCTTCCAGGGACAGCCCCAGCATTTT. It encodes CASSFQGQPQHF. The full variable domain, completed using reference TRBV7-9 and TRBJ1-5, is DTGVSQNPRHKITKRGQNVTFRCDPISEHNRLYWYRQTLGQGPEFLTYFQNEAQLEKSRLLSDRFSAERPKGSFSTLEIQRTEQGDSAMYLCASSFQGQPQHFGDGTRLSIL.

This clone was recorded only once. V gene TRBV6-5 combines with J gene TRBJ1-2; the match to TRBD1 covers 7 bases. The CDR3 runs 13 residues. Trimming cost V 5 bases and J 4 bases; bases outside gene matches: 4. CDR1 is MNHEY and CDR2 is SVGAGI in the germline V gene. The CDR3 nucleotides read TGTGCCAGCAGTCCGACAGGGCTCTATGGCTACACCTTC. It yields the protein CASSPTGLYGYTF.